The entry that follows covers one T cell receptor (beta chain) sequence. The target antigen is unknown. A much larger clone sits a single nucleotide away, making a read error possible. The CDR3 covers 16 residues. V lost 5 bases and J 2 bases, leaving 18 bases between the germline ends. CDR1 SGHTA and CDR2 FQGNSA come from the germline V gene. Amplification from RNA transcripts yielded the TCR beta CDR3 regions. After a first-round RT-PCR with HTBI primers, a second-round multiplex PCR was run. TCRdb called the multiplex PCR reads again in MiXCR, with one record for every CDR3 protein. The sample carries 500,000 to 700,000 distinct CDR3 sequences, under 45% recorded once. This sample was taken from a study of Graves' ophthalmopathy and Graves' hyperthyroidism. Study-wide results and limits: Blood was where most expanded thyroid clonotypes above 0.001 frequency also turned up.

The clonotype was recovered from an adult man with Graves' hyperthyroidism. The sequencing sample was made of peripheral blood or thyroid tissue (not recorded which). The chain recombines TRBV7-2 with TRBJ1-2, with no clear D. CDR3 sequence: CASSPDARDRNYGYTF. CDR3 in DNA: TGTGCCAGCAGCCCCGATGCAAGGGATCGCAACTATGGCTACACCTTC.